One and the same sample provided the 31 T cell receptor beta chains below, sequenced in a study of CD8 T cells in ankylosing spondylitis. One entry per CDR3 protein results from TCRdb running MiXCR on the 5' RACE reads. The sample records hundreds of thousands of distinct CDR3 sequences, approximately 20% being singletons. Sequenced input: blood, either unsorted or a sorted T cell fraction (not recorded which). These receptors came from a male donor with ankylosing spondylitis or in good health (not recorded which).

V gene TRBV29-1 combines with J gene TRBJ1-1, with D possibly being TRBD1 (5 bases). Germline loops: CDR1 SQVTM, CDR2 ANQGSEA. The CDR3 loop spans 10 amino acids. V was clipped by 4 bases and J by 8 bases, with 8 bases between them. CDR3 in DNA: TGCAGCGTTGTCGGGGCCGAAGCTTTCTTT. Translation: CSVVGAEAFF. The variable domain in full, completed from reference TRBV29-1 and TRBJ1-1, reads SAVISQKPSRDICQRGTSLTIQCQVDSQVTMMFWYRQQPGQSLTLIATANQGSEATYESGFVIDKFPISRPNLTFSTLTVSNMSPEDSSIYLCSVVGAEAFFGQGTRLTVV.

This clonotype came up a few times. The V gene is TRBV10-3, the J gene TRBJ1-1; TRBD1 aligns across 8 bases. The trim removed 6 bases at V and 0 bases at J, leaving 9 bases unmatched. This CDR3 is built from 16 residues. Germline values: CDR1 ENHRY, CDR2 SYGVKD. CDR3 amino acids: CAIRGQVGGLNTEAFF. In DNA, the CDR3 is TGTGCCATCAGGGGACAGGTCGGGGGCTTGAACACTGAAGCTTTCTTT.

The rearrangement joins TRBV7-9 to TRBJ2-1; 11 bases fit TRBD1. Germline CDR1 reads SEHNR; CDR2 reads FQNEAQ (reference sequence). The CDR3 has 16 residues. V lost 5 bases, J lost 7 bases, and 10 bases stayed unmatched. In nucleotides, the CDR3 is TGTGCCAGCAGCAAAAGGACAGGGGGCTCCTTTAATGAGCAGTTCTTC. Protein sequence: CASSKRTGGSFNEQFF.

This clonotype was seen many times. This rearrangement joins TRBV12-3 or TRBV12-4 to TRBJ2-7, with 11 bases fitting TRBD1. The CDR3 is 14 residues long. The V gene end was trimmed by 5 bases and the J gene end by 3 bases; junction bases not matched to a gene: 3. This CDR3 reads CASSPGTGGYEQYF. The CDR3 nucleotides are TGTGCCAGCAGTCCCGGGACAGGGGGCTACGAGCAGTACTTC.

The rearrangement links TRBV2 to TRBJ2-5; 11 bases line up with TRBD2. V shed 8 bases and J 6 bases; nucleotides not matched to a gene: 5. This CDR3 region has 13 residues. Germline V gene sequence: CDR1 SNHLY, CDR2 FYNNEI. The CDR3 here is CASELAGVKTQYF. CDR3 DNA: TGTGCCAGCGAACTAGCGGGGGTGAAGACCCAGTACTTC.

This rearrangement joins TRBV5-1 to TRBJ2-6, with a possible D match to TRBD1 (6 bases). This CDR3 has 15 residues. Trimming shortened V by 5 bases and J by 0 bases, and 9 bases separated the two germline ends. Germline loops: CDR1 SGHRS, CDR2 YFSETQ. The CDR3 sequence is CASRTGRSGANVLTF. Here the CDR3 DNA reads TGCGCCAGCAGGACAGGCCGCTCTGGGGCCAACGTCCTGACTTTC.

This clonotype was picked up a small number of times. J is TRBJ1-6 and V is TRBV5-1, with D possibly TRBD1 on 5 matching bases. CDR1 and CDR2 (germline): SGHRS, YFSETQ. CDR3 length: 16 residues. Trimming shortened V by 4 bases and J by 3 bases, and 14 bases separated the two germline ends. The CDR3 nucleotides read TGCGCCAGCAGCATTGGGACGCCAAACTATAATTCACCCCTCCACTTT. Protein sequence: CASSIGTPNYNSPLHF.

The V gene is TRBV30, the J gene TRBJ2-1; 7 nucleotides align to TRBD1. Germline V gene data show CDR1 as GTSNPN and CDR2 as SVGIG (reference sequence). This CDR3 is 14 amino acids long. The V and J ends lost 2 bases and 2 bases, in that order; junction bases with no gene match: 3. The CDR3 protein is CAWSQGVAYNEQFF. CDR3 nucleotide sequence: TGTGCCTGGAGTCAGGGGGTAGCCTACAATGAGCAGTTCTTC.

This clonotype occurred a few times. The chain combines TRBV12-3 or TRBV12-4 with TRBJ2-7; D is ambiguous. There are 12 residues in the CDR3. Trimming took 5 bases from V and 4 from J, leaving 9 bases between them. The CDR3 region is CASSRTLYEQYF. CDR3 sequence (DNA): TGTGCCAGCAGTCGAACTTTGTACGAGCAGTACTTC.

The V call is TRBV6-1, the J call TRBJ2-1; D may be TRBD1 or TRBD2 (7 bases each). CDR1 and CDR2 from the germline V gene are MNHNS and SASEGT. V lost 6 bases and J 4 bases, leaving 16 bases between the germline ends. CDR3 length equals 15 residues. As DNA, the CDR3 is TGTGCCAGCAGGAACCAGGGGGGGACTTACAATGAGCAGTTCTTC. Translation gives CASRNQGGTYNEQFF.

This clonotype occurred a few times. As DNA, the CDR3 is TGTGCCAGCAGTTCTTTCCGGGCTTCTGACACTGAAGCTTTCTTT. This gives the protein CASSSFRASDTEAFF. V and J are TRBV12-3 or TRBV12-4 and TRBJ1-1; D gene unclear. V lost 4 bases to trimming and J lost 3 bases, with 15 bases between them. This CDR3 is built from 15 residues.

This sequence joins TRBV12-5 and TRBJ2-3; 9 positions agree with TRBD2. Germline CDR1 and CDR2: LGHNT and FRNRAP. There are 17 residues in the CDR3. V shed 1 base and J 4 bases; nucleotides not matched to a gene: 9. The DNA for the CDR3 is TGTGCTAGTGGTTTGGGACCAGCGGGGGGCTATCCAGATACGCAGTATTTT. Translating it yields CASGLGPAGGYPDTQYF.

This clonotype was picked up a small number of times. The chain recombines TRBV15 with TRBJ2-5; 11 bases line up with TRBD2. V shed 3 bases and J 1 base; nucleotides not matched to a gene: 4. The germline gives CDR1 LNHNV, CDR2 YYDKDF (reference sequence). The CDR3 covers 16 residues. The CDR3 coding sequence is TGTGCCACCAGCAGCCGACTAGCGGGGCCCCAAGAGACCCAGTACTTC. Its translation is CATSSRLAGPQETQYF. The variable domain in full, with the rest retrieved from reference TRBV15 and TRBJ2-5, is DAMVIQNPRYQVTQFGKPVTLSCSQTLNHNVMYWYQQKSSQAPKLLFHYYDKDFNNEADTPDNFQSRRPNTSFCFLDIRSPGLGDTAMYLCATSSRLAGPQETQYFGPGTRLLVL.

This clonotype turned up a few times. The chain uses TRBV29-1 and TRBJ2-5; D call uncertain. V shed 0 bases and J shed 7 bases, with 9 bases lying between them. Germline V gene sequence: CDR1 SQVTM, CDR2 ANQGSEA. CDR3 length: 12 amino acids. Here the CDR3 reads CSVEDLWGTQYF. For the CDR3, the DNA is TGCAGCGTTGAAGATCTTTGGGGGACCCAGTACTTC.

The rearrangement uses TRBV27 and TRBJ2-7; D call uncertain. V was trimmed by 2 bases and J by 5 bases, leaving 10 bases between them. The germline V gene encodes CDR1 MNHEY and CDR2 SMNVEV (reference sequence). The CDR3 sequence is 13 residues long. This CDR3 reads CASSLAVGHEQYF. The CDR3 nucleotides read TGTGCCAGCAGTTTAGCCGTAGGCCACGAGCAGTACTTC.

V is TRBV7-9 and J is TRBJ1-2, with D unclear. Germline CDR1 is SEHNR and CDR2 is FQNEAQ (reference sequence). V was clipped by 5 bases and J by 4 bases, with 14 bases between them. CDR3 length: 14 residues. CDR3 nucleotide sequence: TGTGCCAGCAGCCCCTCGCCCGCTTCCTATGGCTACACCTTC. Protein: CASSPSPASYGYTF.

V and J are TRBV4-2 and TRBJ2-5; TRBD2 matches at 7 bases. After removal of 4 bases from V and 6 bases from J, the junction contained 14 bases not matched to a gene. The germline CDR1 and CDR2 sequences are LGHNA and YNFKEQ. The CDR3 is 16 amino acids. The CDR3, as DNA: TGTGCCAGCAGCCCCACCGGAGCGGGGTCTCAACAGACCCAGTACTTC. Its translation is CASSPTGAGSQQTQYF.

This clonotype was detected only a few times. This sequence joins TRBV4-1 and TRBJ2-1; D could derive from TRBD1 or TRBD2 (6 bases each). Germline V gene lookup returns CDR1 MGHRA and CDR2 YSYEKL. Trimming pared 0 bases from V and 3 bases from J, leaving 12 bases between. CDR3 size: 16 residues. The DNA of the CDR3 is TGCGCCAGCAGCCAAGACCCGGGGGCCCTCTACAATGAGCAGTTCTTC. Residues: CASSQDPGALYNEQFF.

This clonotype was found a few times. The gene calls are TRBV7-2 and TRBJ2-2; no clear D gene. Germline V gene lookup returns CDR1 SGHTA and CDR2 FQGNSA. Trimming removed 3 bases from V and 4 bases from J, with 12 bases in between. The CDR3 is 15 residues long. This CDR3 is CASSLARIGTGELFF. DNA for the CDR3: TGTGCCAGCAGCTTGGCAAGGATCGGCACCGGGGAGCTGTTTTTT.

The CDR3 here is CASSLWGDTGELFF. CDR3 coding DNA: TGTGCCAGCAGTTTATGGGGGGACACCGGGGAGCTGTTTTTT. The chain employs TRBV12-3 or TRBV12-4 and TRBJ2-2; a possible D gene is TRBD2 (6 bases). The CDR3 totals 14 residues. V was trimmed by 2 bases and J by 3 bases, leaving 7 bases between them.

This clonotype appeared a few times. The CDR3 DNA reads TGTGCCAGCAGCCGACTAGCGGGGGGGCCTCGGTTCTTC. Its translation: CASSRLAGGPRFF. V is TRBV27 and J is TRBJ2-1; 14 nucleotides match TRBD2. V lost 6 bases to trimming and J lost 15 bases; unmatched junction nucleotides: 7. The V gene's germline CDR1 is MNHEY and CDR2 SMNVEV (reference sequence). There are 13 residues in the CDR3.

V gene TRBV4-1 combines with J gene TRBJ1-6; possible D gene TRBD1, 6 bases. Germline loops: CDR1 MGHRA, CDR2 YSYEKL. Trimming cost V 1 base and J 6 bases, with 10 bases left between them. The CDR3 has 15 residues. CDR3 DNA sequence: TGCGCCAGCAGCCAAGCCGCGGGGGCTAATTCACCCCTCCACTTT. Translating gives CASSQAAGANSPLHF.

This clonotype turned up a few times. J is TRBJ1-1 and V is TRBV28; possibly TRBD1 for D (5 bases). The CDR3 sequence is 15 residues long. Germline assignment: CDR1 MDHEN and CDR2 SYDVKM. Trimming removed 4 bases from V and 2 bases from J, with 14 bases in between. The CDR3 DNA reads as TGTGCCAGCAGTTCCTACCAGGGAGGTAACACTGAAGCTTTCTTT. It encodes CASSSYQGGNTEAFF. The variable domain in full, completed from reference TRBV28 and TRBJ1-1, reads DVKVTQSSRYLVKRTGEKVFLECVQDMDHENMFWYRQDPGLGLRLIYFSYDVKMKEKGDIPEGYSVSREKKERFSLILESASTNQTSMYLCASSSYQGGNTEAFFGQGTRLTVV.

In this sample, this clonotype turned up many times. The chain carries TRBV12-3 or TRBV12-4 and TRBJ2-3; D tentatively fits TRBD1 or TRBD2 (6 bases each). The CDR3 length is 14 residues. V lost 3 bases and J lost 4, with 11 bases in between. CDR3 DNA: TGTGCCAGCAGTTTCGCAGGGGAGGCAGATACGCAGTATTTT. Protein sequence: CASSFAGEADTQYF.

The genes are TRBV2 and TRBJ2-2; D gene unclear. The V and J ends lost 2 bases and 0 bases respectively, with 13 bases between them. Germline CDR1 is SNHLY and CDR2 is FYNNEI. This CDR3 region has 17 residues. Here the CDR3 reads CASSETGSLSNTGELFF. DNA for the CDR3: TGTGCCAGCAGTGAAACGGGCAGCCTCTCGAACACCGGGGAGCTGTTTTTT.

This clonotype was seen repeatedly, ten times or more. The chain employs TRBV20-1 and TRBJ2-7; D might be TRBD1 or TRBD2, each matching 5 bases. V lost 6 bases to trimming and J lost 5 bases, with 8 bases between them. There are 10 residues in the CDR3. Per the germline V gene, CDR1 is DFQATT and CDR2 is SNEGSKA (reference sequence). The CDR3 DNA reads TGCAGTGCGGGGGAACACGAGCAGTACTTC. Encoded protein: CSAGEHEQYF.

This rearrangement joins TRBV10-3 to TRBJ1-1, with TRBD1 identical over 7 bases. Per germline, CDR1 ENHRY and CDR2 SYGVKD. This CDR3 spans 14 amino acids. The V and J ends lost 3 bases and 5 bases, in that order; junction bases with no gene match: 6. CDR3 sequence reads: CAISDAGGRTEAFF. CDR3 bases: TGTGCCATCAGTGACGCAGGGGGAAGAACTGAAGCTTTCTTT.

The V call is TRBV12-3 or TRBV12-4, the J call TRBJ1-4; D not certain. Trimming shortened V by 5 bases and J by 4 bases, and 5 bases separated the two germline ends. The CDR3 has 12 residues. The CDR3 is CASSAYNEKLFF. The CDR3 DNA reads TGTGCCAGCAGTGCCTATAATGAAAAACTGTTTTTT.

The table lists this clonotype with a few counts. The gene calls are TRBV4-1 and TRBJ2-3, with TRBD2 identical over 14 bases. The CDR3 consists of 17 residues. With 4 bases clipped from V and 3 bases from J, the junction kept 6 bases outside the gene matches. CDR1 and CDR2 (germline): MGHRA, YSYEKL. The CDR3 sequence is CASSPQTSGGATDTQYF. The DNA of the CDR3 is TGCGCCAGCAGCCCGCAGACTAGCGGGGGGGCGACAGATACGCAGTATTTT.

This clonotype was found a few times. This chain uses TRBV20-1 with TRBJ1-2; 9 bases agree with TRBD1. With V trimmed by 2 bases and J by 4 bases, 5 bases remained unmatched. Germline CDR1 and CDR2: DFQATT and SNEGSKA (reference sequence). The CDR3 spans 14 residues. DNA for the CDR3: TGCAGTGCTAGACCCTTGACAGGGGGCTATGGCTACACCTTC. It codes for CSARPLTGGYGYTF.

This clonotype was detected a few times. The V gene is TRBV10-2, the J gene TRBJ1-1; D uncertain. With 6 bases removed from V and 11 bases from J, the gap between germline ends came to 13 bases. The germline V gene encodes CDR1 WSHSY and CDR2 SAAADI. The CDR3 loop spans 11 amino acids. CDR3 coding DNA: TGCGCCAGCAGGATTAAATCGATGGCTTTCTTT. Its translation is CASRIKSMAFF.